The 16 T cell receptor beta chains given below trace back to one sample, sequenced in a study of blood T cells in healthy people across ages. A second PCR, run for roughly 7 to 12 cycles, used a sample-barcoded 5' primer plus a J-beta primer mix. Each CDR3 protein is one row after TCRdb ran MiXCR on the 5' RACE reads. The table lists about 1,500,000 distinct CDR3 sequences, 25% to 30% of them singletons. Material for sequencing was blood. Every receptor here comes from a woman younger than 45 in good health.

This clonotype has a handful of counts. This chain links TRBV5-5 with TRBJ1-2; 10 nucleotides agree with TRBD1. The CDR3 is made up of 18 amino acids. After removal of 0 bases from V and 8 bases from J, the junction contained 16 bases not matched to a gene. CDR1 is SGHKS, CDR2 YYEKEE, per germline (reference sequence). The CDR3 sequence: CASSLALVSGTGEGGYTF. CDR3 DNA sequence: TGTGCCAGCAGCTTGGCTCTGGTGTCGGGGACAGGGGAAGGCGGCTACACCTTC. The complete variable domain, with remaining parts taken from reference TRBV5-5 and TRBJ1-2, reads DAGVTQSPTHLIKTRGQQVTLRCSPISGHKSVSWYQQVLGQGPQFIFQYYEKEERGRGNFPDRFSARQFPNYSSELNVNALLLGDSALYLCASSLALVSGTGEGGYTFGSGTRLTVV.

The J gene is TRBJ2-7, the V gene TRBV7-2, with 12 nucleotides matching TRBD2. There are 16 residues in the CDR3. Germline CDR1 reads SGHTA; CDR2 reads FQGNSA. The V gene end was trimmed by 2 bases and the J gene end by 2 bases; junction bases not matched to a gene: 4. CDR3 loop: CASSLTSGGQAYEQYF. DNA of the CDR3: TGTGCCAGCAGCTTAACTAGCGGGGGGCAGGCCTACGAGCAGTACTTC.

The table lists this clonotype with many counts. This chain joins TRBV29-1 and TRBJ2-1, with D maybe TRBD1 (6 bases). The CDR3 consists of 13 residues. Trimming removed 7 bases from V and 1 base from J, with 11 bases in between. Germline lookup yields CDR1 SQVTM and CDR2 ANQGSEA. In DNA, the CDR3 is TGCAGCGCAGGACAGCCGTCCTACAATGAGCAGTTCTTC. Protein product: CSAGQPSYNEQFF.

In this sample, this clonotype turned up once. J is TRBJ2-1 and V is TRBV27; D gene unclear. Germline loops: CDR1 MNHEY, CDR2 SMNVEV (reference sequence). Between the trimmed V and J ends, which lost 7 bases and 7 bases, there was a span of 17 bases. The length of the CDR3 is 14 residues. CDR3 amino acids: CASTSIITENEQFF. For the CDR3, the DNA is TGTGCCAGCACGTCCATCATAACGGAAAATGAGCAGTTCTTC.

This chain links TRBV12-3 or TRBV12-4 with TRBJ1-1, with 10 nucleotides matching TRBD1. The ends lost 5 bases at V and 3 bases at J; junction bases unmatched: 6. There are 15 residues in the CDR3. The CDR3 sequence is CASSQSGTGDTEAFF. For the CDR3, the DNA is TGTGCCAGCAGTCAGAGCGGGACAGGGGACACTGAAGCTTTCTTT.

For this clonotype: Just one base apart from a much larger clone, this may be a read error. This sequence joins TRBV10-2 and TRBJ2-4; TRBD1 agrees at 10 bases. The J call may be incorrect, as the DNA end agrees better with TRBJ2-7. The CDR3 is 15 amino acids. Looked up from germline, CDR1 is WSHSY and CDR2 is SAAADI. The CDR3 region is CAGSEPGQGLNEQYF. The CDR3 region has the DNA TGCGCCGGCAGTGAGCCGGGACAGGGGTTGAACGAGCAGTACTTC.

The chain couples TRBV7-9 to TRBJ2-4; D may be TRBD1 or TRBD2 (5 bases each). CDR3 size: 14 residues. Germline CDR1 SEHNR, CDR2 FQNEAQ (reference sequence). The germline V and J ends were trimmed by 10 bases and 7 bases, with 20 bases remaining between them. The CDR3 spells CANRPTGERNIQYF. CDR3 nucleotide sequence: TGTGCCAACAGGCCAACCGGGGAACGGAACATTCAGTACTTC. Together with reference TRBV7-9 and TRBJ2-4, the CDR3 gives the full variable domain: DTGVSQNPRHKITKRGQNVTFRCDPISEHNRLYWYRQTLGQGPEFLTYFQNEAQLEKSRLLSDRFSAERPKGSFSTLEIQRTEQGDSAMYLCANRPTGERNIQYFGAGTRLSVL.

This clonotype has just a few counts. The chain combines TRBV19 with TRBJ2-7, with a weak D call TRBD1 (6 bases). Germline loops: CDR1 LNHDA, CDR2 SQIVND (reference sequence). This CDR3 is 14 amino acids long. The ends were cut back, 8 bases at V and 2 bases at J, with 16 bases in the middle. CDR3 coding DNA: TGTGCCAGTGCCCTTACGGACAGTCCCTACGAGCAGTACTTC. Amino acids: CASALTDSPYEQYF. The entire variable domain, with the rest obtained from reference TRBV19 and TRBJ2-7, is as follows: DGGITQSPKYLFRKEGQNVTLSCEQNLNHDAMYWYRQDPGQGLRLIYYSQIVNDFQKGDIAEGYSVSREKKESFPLTVTSAQKNPTAFYLCASALTDSPYEQYFGPGTRLTVT.

Remarks on this clonotype: With a much larger clone just one base away, this may be a read error. The V and J genes are TRBV20-1 and TRBJ2-7; no definite D call. Germline values: CDR1 DFQATT, CDR2 SNEGSKA (reference sequence). This CDR3 has 12 residues. CDR3 in DNA: TGCAGTGCTAGTCCCGCGACCTACGGGCAGTACTTC. Translation gives CSASPATYGQYF.

This clonotype was seen a few times. It may be a read error: a sequence one base away is much more abundant. CDR3 residues: CSVEGQGKTQYF. CDR3 in DNA: TGCAGCGTGGAGGGACAGGGGAAGACCCAGTACTTC. The rearrangement joins TRBV29-1 to TRBJ2-5, with 10 bases matching TRBD1. This CDR3 has 12 amino acids. V gave up 6 bases and J gave up 6 bases; unmatched junction bases: 4. Per the germline V gene, CDR1 is SQVTM and CDR2 is ANQGSEA. Filled out from reference TRBV29-1 and TRBJ2-5, the complete variable domain reads SAVISQKPSRDICQRGTSLTIQCQVDSQVTMMFWYRQQPGQSLTLIATANQGSEATYESGFVIDKFPISRPNLTFSTLTVSNMSPEDSSIYLCSVEGQGKTQYFGPGTRLLVL.

The chain combines TRBV4-2 with TRBJ1-3; D is unresolved. The CDR3 covers 15 residues. From germline, CDR1 is LGHNA and CDR2 YNFKEQ. Trimming removed 0 bases from V and 0 bases from J, with 6 bases in between. This chain's CDR3 is CASSQDRNSGNTIYF. The CDR3 DNA follows: TGTGCCAGCAGCCAAGACCGCAACTCTGGAAACACCATATATTTT.

The chain combines TRBV18 with TRBJ2-1, with 8 bases that match TRBD2. Looked up from germline, CDR1 is KGHSH and CDR2 is LQKENI. Losses at the gene ends were 0 bases for V and 9 bases for J; bases not matched to a gene: 7. This CDR3 spans 15 amino acids. This CDR3 is CASSPPSGGAIEQFF. CDR3 nucleotide sequence: TGTGCCAGCTCACCACCGTCCGGGGGGGCAATTGAGCAGTTCTTC.

V usage is TRBV7-2 and J usage is TRBJ2-4; D is perhaps TRBD1 (5 bases). The DNA end is more similar to TRBJ2-7, so the J call may be wrong. CDR1 is SGHTA and CDR2 is FQGNSA in the germline V gene. This CDR3 comprises 14 residues. In DNA form, the CDR3 reads TGTGCCAGCAGAGAATCGCCGCAGGGCTACGAGCAGTACTTC. Its protein product is CASRESPQGYEQYF.

The chain joins TRBV21-1 to TRBJ2-1; TRBD1 reflects the table's D call only, with no check against the DNA. TRBV21-1 is shown as a pseudogene. This CDR3 is built from 10 residues. The CDR3 region is CASRNLPEFF. In DNA form, the CDR3 reads TGTGCCAGCAGAAACCTTCCCGAGTTCTTC.

This clonotype was detected ten times or more. CDR3 loop: CATQGPSGNTIYF. The CDR3 DNA reads TGTGCCACCCAGGGGCCTTCTGGAAACACCATATATTTT. This chain uses TRBV2 with TRBJ1-3; D perhaps matches TRBD1 (6 bases). Per germline, CDR1 SNHLY and CDR2 FYNNEI. The germline V and J ends were trimmed by 10 bases and 1 base, with 11 bases remaining between them. The CDR3 consists of 13 residues.

This clonotype came up many times. The chain uses TRBV4-3 and TRBJ2-4; the match to TRBD2 covers 10 bases. CDR1 is LGHNA, CDR2 YSLEER, per germline. Unmatched junction bases numbered 5, after V lost 0 bases and J lost 9 bases. CDR3 length: 15 residues. The CDR3 region is CASSQEASGRGIQYF. In DNA form, the CDR3 reads TGCGCCAGCAGCCAAGAAGCTAGCGGGAGAGGCATTCAGTACTTC.